These 14 T cell receptor beta chains were all obtained from the same sample, sequenced in a study of read filtering for tumor transcriptome and immune sequencing. Molecular barcoded adaptors covering alpha/delta and beta/gamma chains were used on roughly 370 ng RNA. MiXCR, applied by TCRdb to the reads, yields one record per CDR3 protein. The sample lists around 65,000 distinct CDR3 sequences, roughly 19% occurring once. Source material: a population of CD138-negative cells sorted from bone marrow. These TCRs come from a donor at least 40 years old with multiple myeloma.

The chain couples TRBV29-1 to TRBJ2-1; D is perhaps TRBD2 (6 bases). The germline V gene has CDR1 SQVTM and CDR2 ANQGSEA. V was pared by 5 bases and J by 4 bases, with 12 bases between. The CDR3 sequence is 13 residues long. In DNA, the CDR3 is TGCAGCGTTCCCCGGGCGGGATACAATGAGCAGTTCTTC. Translation: CSVPRAGYNEQFF.

This clonotype was observed at least ten times. The CDR3 reads CASKTSGGTNEQFF. The DNA of the CDR3 is TGTGCCAGTAAAACTAGCGGGGGGACCAATGAGCAGTTCTTC. The genes are TRBV19 and TRBJ2-1; TRBD2 aligns across 12 bases. CDR1 LNHDA and CDR2 SQIVND come from the germline V gene (reference sequence). The V gene end was trimmed by 7 bases and the J gene end by 6 bases; junction bases not matched to a gene: 4. The CDR3 is 14 amino acids.

This clonotype has only a few counts. The genes are TRBV5-1 and TRBJ2-1, with no clear D. The ends were cut back, 2 bases at V and 0 bases at J, with 9 bases in the middle. CDR1 and CDR2 from the germline V gene are SGHRS and YFSETQ. The CDR3 is 15 amino acids. CDR3 coding DNA: TGCGCCAGCAGCTTTGACTCCCGCTCCTACAATGAGCAGTTCTTC. Encoded protein: CASSFDSRSYNEQFF.

This clonotype was seen ten or more times. The rearrangement joins TRBV12-3 or TRBV12-4 to TRBJ2-5, with 15 bases fitting TRBD2. V was clipped by 6 bases and J by 1 base; unmatched bases: 3. The CDR3 totals 16 residues. CDR3 sequence (DNA): TGTGCCAGCAGCCGGGGACTAGCGGGAGGCCAAGAGACCCAGTACTTC. Protein product: CASSRGLAGGQETQYF.

This clonotype was counted at least ten times. This chain links TRBV28 with TRBJ2-3; 8 bases are a match to TRBD2. Trimming removed 7 bases from V and 4 bases from J; junction bases left unmatched: 7. The CDR3 totals 14 residues. The V gene's germline CDR1 is MDHEN and CDR2 SYDVKM. CDR3 sequence reads: CASNGSGDADTQYF. The CDR3 bases are TGTGCCAGCAATGGTAGCGGGGATGCAGATACGCAGTATTTT.

This clonotype was recorded many times. The chain combines TRBV29-1 with TRBJ1-1, with 8 bases aligning to TRBD1. Germline V gene sequence: CDR1 SQVTM, CDR2 ANQGSEA. The CDR3 totals 15 residues. Trimming removed 1 base from V and 5 bases from J; junction bases left unmatched: 9. CDR3 DNA sequence: TGCAGCGTTGAAGCCCGGACAGGGTTGGGTACTGAAGCTTTCTTT. Encoded protein: CSVEARTGLGTEAFF.

As for this clonotype: An end of the junction does not agree with germline; a read error may underlie this. The chain carries TRBV18 and TRBJ2-5; D could derive from TRBD1 or TRBD2 (6 bases each). This CDR3 has 16 residues. CDR1 and CDR2 from the germline V gene are KGHSH and LQKENI. The CDR3 sequence is CASSPPGVGGQEIQYF. CDR3 sequence (DNA): TGTGCCAGCTCACCACCGGGGGTCGGGGGACAAGAGATCCAGTACTTC.

This clonotype was counted once. Given a much more abundant clone one base away, this may be a read error. This sequence joins TRBV12-3 or TRBV12-4 and TRBJ2-3; D uncertain. The CDR3 has 14 amino acids. CDR3 sequence reads: CATSLSPTGDTQYF. DNA of the CDR3: TGTGCCACCAGTCTAAGCCCAACTGGAGATACGCAGTATTTT.

This clonotype was seen at least ten times. The rearrangement links TRBV29-1 to TRBJ2-7; 7 bases fit TRBD1. The V gene's germline CDR1 is SQVTM and CDR2 ANQGSEA. J gave up 0 bases and V 6 bases, and 2 bases lay outside the gene matches. The CDR3 is made up of 12 amino acids. The CDR3 DNA reads TGCAGCGTCCGGGACAGCTCCTACGAGCAGTACTTC. It yields the protein CSVRDSSYEQYF.

Worth noting for this clonotype: A read error is likely here: a far larger clone is one base away. The V gene is TRBV7-9, the J gene TRBJ2-2; no reliable D call. The CDR3 loop spans 14 amino acids. Germline values: CDR1 SEHNR, CDR2 FQNEAQ (reference sequence). CDR3: CASSLDEDTGELFF. The CDR3 coding sequence is TGCGCCAGCAGCTTAGACGAGGACACCGGGGAGCTGTTTTTT.

This clonotype was seen more than once but under ten times. The V call is TRBV18, the J call TRBJ1-2; D remains unclear. Looked up from germline, CDR1 is KGHSH and CDR2 is LQKENI. The CDR3 contains 14 residues. V lost 3 bases, J lost 1 base, and 9 bases lay in between. The DNA of the CDR3 is TGTGCCAGCTCACCTGAAGACGGTAACTATGGCTACACCTTC. As protein: CASSPEDGNYGYTF.

In this sample, this clonotype turned up a few times. The J gene is TRBJ1-1, the V gene TRBV27, with D possibly being TRBD1 (6 bases). Germline values: CDR1 MNHEY, CDR2 SMNVEV (reference sequence). This CDR3 spans 14 amino acids. Trimming took off 7 bases at V and 5 bases at J, with 17 bases between the two ends. The CDR3 sequence is CASIQWARGTEAFF. The CDR3 coding sequence is TGTGCCAGCATCCAATGGGCCAGGGGAACTGAAGCTTTCTTT.

At least ten counts were recorded for this clonotype. The chain joins TRBV7-2 to TRBJ1-1, with D unresolved. V lost 2 bases, J lost 6 bases, and 10 bases lay in between. This CDR3 is 13 amino acids long. CDR1 SGHTA and CDR2 FQGNSA come from the germline V gene. CDR3 bases: TGTGCCAGCAGCTTACCGGTTCCCCCTGAAGCTTTCTTT. Translating it yields CASSLPVPPEAFF.

Many counts were recorded for this clonotype. V gene TRBV11-2 combines with J gene TRBJ2-1; TRBD2 matches 9 bases. This CDR3 has 18 amino acids. Looked up from germline, CDR1 is SGHAT and CDR2 is FQNNGV. Germline trimming cut 1 base from V and 0 bases from J; bases unmatched to any gene: 7. CDR3 sequence: CASSLALGLASSYNEQFF. The CDR3 nucleotides read TGTGCCAGCAGCTTAGCCCTCGGACTAGCGAGCTCCTACAATGAGCAGTTCTTC.